This is a list of T cell receptor beta chains from one sample in a study of shared clonotypes between healthy human individuals. Clones were read by immunoSEQ multiplex PCR, and TCRdb kept only the in-frame ones, dropping some. The repertoire holds 2 million to 3 million clones, with more than 80% as singletons. The specimen sequenced was naive CD4+ T cells sorted from blood. The receptors were gathered from a man aged 18-30 years in good health. CDR3s leave out the opening cysteine and the closing phenylalanine or tryptophan.

v_call cdr3_aa
TRBV9 ASSPEGNRNTIY
TRBV2 ASSGQAPYNEQF
TRBV7-9 ASRQGNNEKLF
TRBV10-3 AISEAPGGVYGYT
TRBV2 ASSQQGTGQPQH
TRBV6-5 ASSYSGYTGELF
TRBV4-3 ASSQDRSGTGDFGEQF
TRBV5-4 ASSSGTGGTGELF
TRBV19 ASRSSGGGETQY
TRBV19 ASRRAGGSLNEKLF
TRBV27 ASSLSIASYNSPLH
TRBV29-1 SVGFRLAVQETQY
TRBV19 ASGRDRGAYSNQPQH
TRBV23-1 ASSQSETGQENSTDTQY
TRBV11-2 ASSLVQNTGELF
TRBV10-3 AISESYSSGEKLF
TRBV7-9 ASSPHSGVGANVLT
TRBV6-4 ASSASFGDRRLATWGYT
TRBV7-9 ASSGQGFGANVLT
TRBV28 ASTLGQGGNSPLH
TRBV5-1 ASSSASGSSADTQY
TRBV6-1 ASSEDGGVYEQY
TRBV9 ASSDLAGGSDTQY
TRBV10-1 ASSARRGSTDTQY
TRBV7-8 ASSLGPGSYYEQY
TRBV5-1 ASSPTSIGFRNTEAF
TRBV9 ASSVGVTANYGYT
TRBV7-2 ASSGREKTRPETQY
TRBV9 ASSVATGYNEQF
TRBV28 ASTLSGYRYEQY
TRBV5-1 ASSLLRSQNTGELF
TRBV4-1 ASSQEGGGYSNQPQH
TRBV6-5 ASSYAGAIQETQY
TRBV10-3 AISVGSGEETQY
TRBV2 ALTRGVGGPDTQY
TRBV5-1 ASSLGSGQGKQPQH
TRBV5-1 ASSWGTGGRETQY
TRBV6-1 ASSENPPGRDTQY
TRBV6-6 ASSNRDREIYEQY
TRBV6-5 ASSPLHSNQPQH
TRBV2 ASSPGKISNQPQH
TRBV19 ASSTPPGTAPPQPQH
TRBV19 ASSTSLPLGAF
TRBV19 ASSTQTGARMEQY
TRBV2 ASRGTSGNTIY
TRBV7-2 ASSLNPGRYEQY
TRBV7-2 ASSLRAPITLAKNIQY
TRBV6-5 ASSPLGRIAYEQY
TRBV6-6 ASSYSTGLGNTEAF
TRBV9 ASSATSGSFDEQF
TRBV28 ASSPGGPTDTQY
TRBV5-4 ASSRGAETYYEQY
TRBV7-3 ASSLGSWGELF
TRBV6-5 ASSSTGFGEQY